This note documents a single T cell receptor (beta chain) sequence. Its antigen is still unknown. This sample was taken from a study of cytomegalovirus exposure and HLA in healthy donors. Regarding the study as a whole: It was reported that the classifier diagnosed cytomegalovirus status with high specificity and sensitivity in both the original and validation cohorts.

Some clones are missing from TCRdb's copy, which holds only in-frame ones; the method was immunoSEQ multiplex PCR. The sample has hundreds of thousands of clones, 80% to 95% seen once. Germline CDR1 and CDR2: LGHNT and FRNRAP. V lost 2 bases and J 10 bases, leaving 12 bases between the germline ends. This CDR3 spans 13 amino acids. The sample taken for sequencing was PBMCs. The chain carries TRBV12-5 and TRBJ2-1; tentative D call: TRBD1 (6 bases). The TCR was taken from a woman aged 25 to 39 in good health and CMV-seronegative. The CDR3 loop is CASGLRSTGEQFF. CDR3 nucleotide sequence: TGTGCTAGTGGTTTGAGGAGTACAGGGGAGCAGTTCTTC.